These 4 T cell receptor beta chains were sequenced from one sample in a study of regulatory T cells in long-lasting Graves disease. The time point denotes: newly diagnosed GD, antithyroid drugs for less than 3 months. Generation of the TCR library employed RNA extracted from PBMCs. The authors built TCR beta libraries using iRepertoire HTBI primers and Arm-PCR of CDR3 regions. TCRdb re-called the multiplex PCR reads through MiXCR, storing one row per CDR3 protein. The table includes roughly 530,000 distinct CDR3 sequences, around 15% detected once. These sequences were also reported in another study, on T cells in Graves' hyperthyroidism and ophthalmopathy.

Sequencing was performed on peripheral blood mononuclear cells (PBMCs), taken at new diagnosis, from a patient treated with antithyroid drugs. These receptors originate from a woman in her forties or fifties with Graves disease.

This clonotype was recorded a few times. The rearrangement uses TRBV7-3 and TRBJ2-2; 8 bases match TRBD2. After removal of 4 bases from V and 5 bases from J, the junction contained 9 bases not matched to a gene. The CDR3 covers 16 residues. CDR1 SGHTA and CDR2 FQGTGA come from the germline V gene. The CDR3 protein is CASSSGGTGGTGELFF. For the CDR3, the DNA is TGTGCCAGCAGCTCCGGAGGGACGGGGGGGACCGGGGAGCTGTTTTTT.

In its sample, this clonotype was seen a few times. This chain connects TRBV27 to TRBJ1-5; no reliable D call. V was clipped by 7 bases and J by 6 bases, with 13 bases between them. The CDR3 runs 13 residues. Germline V gene data show CDR1 as MNHEY and CDR2 as SMNVEV (reference sequence). This CDR3 is CASKGGGRQPQHF. As DNA, the CDR3 is TGTGCCAGCAAAGGAGGAGGTCGTCAGCCCCAGCATTTT.

This clonotype was found once. One base away lies a much larger clone, so this may be a sequencing read error. CDR3 protein: CASGYLPDTQYF. CDR3 sequence (DNA): TGTGCCAGCGGATACCTCCCAGATACGCAGTATTTT. This chain uses TRBV6-1 with TRBJ2-3; D gene ambiguous. Trimming stripped 8 bases from V and 4 bases from J, with 10 bases between. Looked up from germline, CDR1 is MNHNS and CDR2 is SASEGT. CDR3 length: 12 residues.

This clonotype was observed a handful of times. The chain joins TRBV2 to TRBJ2-1; D may be TRBD2 (7 bases). V shed 2 bases and J shed 4 bases, with 15 bases lying between them. Germline values: CDR1 SNHLY, CDR2 FYNNEI. CDR3 length equals 16 residues. The CDR3 DNA reads as TGTGCCAGCAGTGAAAATTACGGGGGGCTGTACAATGAGCAGTTCTTC. This translates into CASSENYGGLYNEQFF.